This T cell receptor (beta chain) was documented in a study of monozygotic twins with inflammatory bowel disease. Each CDR3 protein gets one entry in TCRdb, which reprocessed the 5' RACE reads and gives no DNA. This table holds about 43,000 distinct CDR3 sequences. CDR1 is SGHRS and CDR2 is YFSETQ in the germline V gene. The CDR3 has 15 amino acids. The sequenced sample consisted of blood. The TCR was taken from a human donor with ulcerative colitis or Crohn's disease, or a healthy co-twin of an affected twin (not recorded which). The V and J genes are TRBV5-1 and TRBJ2-1; TCRdb proposes TRBD2, but this gene call is untestable without DNA. CDR3 loop: CASSLGGTDYNEQFF. Full variable domain (missing parts from reference TRBV5-1 and TRBJ2-1): KAGVTQTPRYLIKTRGQQVTLSCSPISGHRSVSWYQQTPGQGLQFLFEYFSETQRNKGNFPGRFSGRQFSNSRSEMNVSTLELGDSALYLCASSLGGTDYNEQFFGPGTRLTVL.